These 29 T cell receptor beta chains originate from one sample sequenced in a study of Ad26.COV2.S vaccination and SARS-CoV-2 variants. As for treatment: roughly 18 received Ad26.COV2.S at low or high dose, single or two shots; roughly five received placebo; per-sample allocation not given. Material that was analyzed had been drawn on day 63 after the first vaccine or placebo injection. TCRdb keeps only in-frame clones here, not all; method: immunoSEQ multiplex PCR. The table includes roughly 400,000 clones, around 90% detected once. The input for sequencing was peripheral blood, taken in a trial of Ad26.COV2.S vaccine versus placebo. All receptors come from a person aged 18-60 years who received the Ad26.COV2.S COVID-19 vaccine or a placebo.

The genes are TRBV19 and TRBJ1-6; 7 bases are a match to TRBD1. The CDR3 contains 15 residues. V lost 5 bases, J lost 7 bases, and 8 bases stayed unmatched. Germline CDR1 is LNHDA and CDR2 is SQIVND (reference sequence). CDR3 amino acids: CASSPRQGGNSPLHF. The CDR3, as DNA: TGTGCCAGTAGTCCCCGACAGGGCGGAAATTCACCCCTCCACTTT.

The gene calls are TRBV7-8 and TRBJ2-1; D gene uncertain. Germline CDR1 and CDR2: SGHVS and FQNEAQ. V gave up 1 base and J gave up 6 bases, with 1 base separating them. CDR3 length: 11 amino acids. The CDR3 protein is CASSLGNEQFF. The CDR3 DNA reads TGTGCCAGCAGCTTAGGCAATGAGCAGTTCTTC.

The chain recombines TRBV7-9 with TRBJ2-1; D remains unclear. The CDR3 covers 16 residues. V was clipped by 5 bases and J by 0 bases, with 14 bases between them. Germline CDR1 SEHNR, CDR2 FQNEAQ (reference sequence). CDR3 coding DNA: TGTGCCAGCAGCAAGGCTGCTTTCAGCTCCTACAATGAGCAGTTCTTC. This gives the protein CASSKAAFSSYNEQFF.

The chain employs TRBV5-1 and TRBJ2-7, with a weak D call TRBD2 (6 bases). The CDR3 covers 16 residues. V gave up 3 bases and J gave up 3 bases, with 19 bases separating them. CDR1 SGHRS and CDR2 YFSETQ come from the germline V gene. Written as DNA, the CDR3 is TGCGCCAGCAGCTCGGGACTGCGTTTGGACCTCTACGAGCAGTACTTC. Translation gives CASSSGLRLDLYEQYF.

The chain recombines TRBV10-3 with TRBJ2-2; tentative D call: TRBD2 (5 bases). Germline values: CDR1 ENHRY, CDR2 SYGVKD. V was clipped by 7 bases and J by 6 bases, with 15 bases between them. This CDR3 is built from 14 residues. The CDR3 nucleotides are TGTGCCATCATGGCGGGTCCCCAGGCCGGGGAGCTGTTTTTT. It translates to CAIMAGPQAGELFF.

The CDR3 coding sequence is TGTGCCAGCAGCTTAAACCTAGCGGAGTCCTACAATGAGCAGTTCTTC. Its translation is CASSLNLAESYNEQFF. The J gene is TRBJ2-1, the V gene TRBV7-8; 7 bases map to TRBD2. Per the germline V gene, CDR1 is SGHVS and CDR2 is FQNEAQ. The ends lost 2 bases at V and 1 base at J; junction bases unmatched: 5. CDR3 length: 16 residues.

The chain combines TRBV7-2 with TRBJ1-4; 8 positions match TRBD1. The CDR3 spans 16 residues. CDR1 is SGHTA, CDR2 FQGNSA, per germline. V dropped 2 bases and J dropped 8; count of bases not matched to a gene: 10. The CDR3 DNA reads as TGTGCCAGCAGCTTAAGGGGACAGGACCCTTGGGAAAAACTGTTTTTT. This encodes CASSLRGQDPWEKLFF.

The chain is built from TRBV7-3 and TRBJ2-1, with 11 bases lining up with TRBD1. Germline CDR1 reads SGHTA; CDR2 reads FQGTGA. V shed 4 bases and J 9 bases; nucleotides not matched to a gene: 8. The CDR3 has 15 amino acids. For the CDR3, the DNA is TGTGCCAGCAGCTACATACCGGGACAGGGGGGTGAGCAGTTCTTC. Encoded protein: CASSYIPGQGGEQFF.

V usage is TRBV10-3 and J usage is TRBJ1-5, with a possible D match to TRBD1 (5 bases). Trimming removed 6 bases at V and 2 bases at J, with 8 bases between. Germline V lookup: CDR1 ENHRY, CDR2 SYGVKD. The CDR3 is made up of 13 amino acids. The CDR3 DNA follows: TGTGCCATCAGAGACAGCGGCAATCAGCCCCAGCATTTT. This codes for CAIRDSGNQPQHF.

J is TRBJ2-7 and V is TRBV5-1; 7 nucleotides align to TRBD1. Germline-derived CDR1 and CDR2 are SGHRS and YFSETQ. The CDR3 contains 15 residues. The trim removed 4 bases at V and 5 bases at J, leaving 12 bases unmatched. CDR3 sequence: CASSPTGQQINEQYF. The CDR3 DNA reads as TGCGCCAGCAGCCCGACGGGACAGCAGATTAACGAGCAGTACTTC.

Points on this clone: The same CDR3 is also encoded by other DNA sequences in this sample. The chain couples TRBV27 to TRBJ2-7; D may be TRBD2 (6 bases). This CDR3 spans 13 amino acids. CDR1 MNHEY and CDR2 SMNVEV come from the germline V gene (reference sequence). The germline V and J ends were trimmed by 5 bases and 3 bases, with 11 bases remaining between them. CDR3: CASSLVGGYEQYF. CDR3 DNA: TGTGCCAGCAGTCTCGTCGGGGGCTACGAGCAGTACTTC.

This clone has a single count. The V and J genes are TRBV7-3 and TRBJ2-1; TRBD2 is a possible D gene (6 bases). V lost 3 bases to trimming and J lost 8 bases, with 14 bases between them. Germline values: CDR1 SGHTA, CDR2 FQGTGA. This CDR3 comprises 14 residues. This CDR3 is CASSFAGGMDEQFF. In DNA form, the CDR3 reads TGTGCCAGCAGCTTCGCTGGGGGGATGGATGAGCAGTTCTTC. Using reference TRBV7-3 and TRBJ2-1 for the parts outside the CDR3, the full variable domain is GAGVSQTPSNKVTEKGKYVELRCDPISGHTALYWYRQSLGQGPEFLIYFQGTGAADDSGLPNDRFFAVRPEGSVSTLKIQRTERGDSAVYLCASSFAGGMDEQFFGPGTRLTVL.

The gene calls are TRBV24-1 and TRBJ2-2; 7 bases are a match to TRBD2. CDR1 is KGHDR and CDR2 is SFDVKD in the germline V gene. V lost 0 bases, J lost 0 bases, and 0 bases stayed unmatched. The CDR3 runs to 16 residues. CDR3 region: CATSDLGGANTGELFF. CDR3 coding DNA: TGTGCCACCAGTGATTTGGGGGGGGCGAACACCGGGGAGCTGTTTTTT.

The gene calls are TRBV9 and TRBJ1-5, with a tentative D call TRBD1 (5 bases). The CDR3 is 14 amino acids. Trimming took off 0 bases at V and 6 bases at J, with 10 bases between the two ends. The germline gives CDR1 SGDLS, CDR2 YYNGEE. The CDR3 bases are TGTGCCAGCAGCGTAGGGGGGGAAGGTCAGCCCCAGCATTTT. Its translation: CASSVGGEGQPQHF.

The chain joins TRBV7-8 to TRBJ2-7; 10 bases match TRBD2. V dropped 4 bases and J dropped 4; count of bases not matched to a gene: 10. The CDR3 extends over 16 amino acids. Germline CDR1 SGHVS, CDR2 FQNEAQ. CDR3 coding DNA: TGTGCCAGCAGCTCCGAGGTGGCTAGCGGGAGTTACGAGCAGTACTTC. As protein: CASSSEVASGSYEQYF.

The rearrangement uses TRBV7-2 and TRBJ1-6; D remains ambiguous. The germline V gene has CDR1 SGHTA and CDR2 FQGNSA. CDR3 size: 17 residues. V lost 5 bases and J lost 2, with 16 bases in between. The CDR3 loop reads CASSRTLMSPYNSPLHF. The CDR3 region has the DNA TGTGCCAGCAGCCGGACCTTAATGAGTCCCTATAATTCACCCCTCCACTTT.

This chain uses TRBV7-9 with TRBJ1-1, with D hard to call. Trimming pared 5 bases from V and 1 base from J, leaving 11 bases between. Germline CDR1 reads SEHNR; CDR2 reads FQNEAQ (reference sequence). This CDR3 region has 14 residues. CDR3 DNA: TGTGCCAGCAGCCCAAGACAAAGGAACACTGAAGCTTTCTTT. This sequence encodes CASSPRQRNTEAFF.

This chain joins TRBV27 and TRBJ1-2; D is uncertain. Germline CDR1 reads MNHEY; CDR2 reads SMNVEV (reference sequence). The CDR3 covers 15 residues. Trimming took 10 bases from V and 3 from J, leaving 21 bases between them. This chain's CDR3 is CATLSSKRPDYGYTF. The CDR3 nucleotides read TGTGCCACCCTAAGTAGTAAGAGGCCCGACTATGGCTACACCTTC.

This clone has a single count. The chain combines TRBV4-3 with TRBJ1-5; 9 bases agree with TRBD1. V lost 6 bases, J lost 3 bases, and 15 bases stayed unmatched. The length of the CDR3 is 18 residues. Germline assignment: CDR1 LGHNA and CDR2 YSLEER. The CDR3 spells CASSSGVTGTGNNQPQHF. DNA of the CDR3: TGCGCCAGCAGTTCTGGGGTAACCGGGACAGGGAACAATCAGCCCCAGCATTTT.

The gene calls are TRBV28 and TRBJ2-2; D gene ambiguous. The germline CDR1 and CDR2 sequences are MDHEN and SYDVKM. The CDR3 is made up of 14 amino acids. Trimming pared 5 bases from V and 1 base from J, leaving 8 bases between. CDR3 region: CASSPSKNTGELFF. The CDR3 DNA is TGTGCCAGCAGTCCCAGCAAGAACACCGGGGAGCTGTTTTTT.

This clone was seen only once. The chain uses TRBV19 and TRBJ2-5, with 10 bases fitting TRBD2. Per germline, CDR1 LNHDA and CDR2 SQIVND (reference sequence). V was pared by 7 bases and J by 2 bases, with 7 bases of the junction left unmatched. The CDR3 spans 15 residues. The CDR3 coding sequence is TGTGCCAGTACTAATTTAGCGGGGGGACAAGAGACCCAGTACTTC. Translated: CASTNLAGGQETQYF.

The V gene is TRBV6-5, the J gene TRBJ2-2; a weak D match, TRBD1 (6 bases). V was cut by 10 bases and J by 5 bases, with 17 bases left in between. The CDR3 runs to 14 residues. The V gene's germline CDR1 is MNHEY and CDR2 SVGAGI. The chain's CDR3 is CATTGKGETGELFF. CDR3 nucleotides: TGTGCCACCACGGGAAAGGGGGAAACCGGGGAGCTGTTTTTT.

This chain connects TRBV2 to TRBJ2-2; TRBD2 agrees at 10 bases. Germline CDR1 reads SNHLY; CDR2 reads FYNNEI. J gave up 6 bases and V 8 bases, and 9 bases lay outside the gene matches. There are 15 residues in the CDR3. CDR3 amino acids: CASHRSGLAPGELFF. In DNA, the CDR3 is TGTGCCAGCCATAGGTCGGGACTAGCGCCCGGGGAGCTGTTTTTT.

The chain joins TRBV5-1 to TRBJ2-1; 10 nucleotides line up with TRBD2. The V gene's germline CDR1 is SGHRS and CDR2 YFSETQ. This CDR3 is 16 amino acids long. With 1 base clipped from V and 3 bases from J, the junction kept 4 bases outside the gene matches. DNA for the CDR3: TGCGCCAGCAGCTTGCTAGCGGGAGCTGTCTACAATGAGCAGTTCTTC. This sequence encodes CASSLLAGAVYNEQFF.

The V and J genes are TRBV18 and TRBJ2-3, with TRBD1 as a possible D gene (5 bases). V was cut by 3 bases and J by 7 bases, with 17 bases left in between. The CDR3 totals 15 residues. Germline V gives CDR1 KGHSH, CDR2 LQKENI. CDR3 in DNA: TGTGCCAGCTCACCCCCCTCGCAGGGTTCGAATACGCAGTATTTT. Protein product: CASSPPSQGSNTQYF. The full variable domain, its missing parts supplied by reference TRBV18 and TRBJ2-3, is NAGVMQNPRHLVRRRGQEARLRCSPMKGHSHVYWYRQLPEEGLKFMVYLQKENIIDESGMPKERFSAEFPKEGPSILRIQQVVRGDSAAYFCASSPPSQGSNTQYFGPGTRLTVL.

As DNA, the CDR3 is TGTGCCAGCAGACCCACTTACAATCAGCCCCAGCATTTT. Its protein is CASRPTYNQPQHF. The genes are TRBV27 and TRBJ1-5, with D uncertain. The CDR3 consists of 13 residues. Per germline, CDR1 MNHEY and CDR2 SMNVEV (reference sequence). V was trimmed by 6 bases and J by 3 bases, leaving 9 bases between them.

V and J are TRBV24-1 and TRBJ2-3; 13 bases align to TRBD2. This CDR3 is 18 amino acids long. Germline V CDR1 and CDR2: KGHDR, SFDVKD. The ends lost 3 bases at V and 3 bases at J; junction bases unmatched: 8. CDR3 sequence: CATSDPTPTSGGTDTQYF. The CDR3 nucleotides are TGTGCCACCAGTGATCCTACCCCGACTAGCGGGGGGACAGATACGCAGTATTTT.

V is TRBV6-5 and J is TRBJ1-1, with D possibly TRBD1 on 6 matching bases. Germline V CDR1 and CDR2: MNHEY, SVGAGI. Trimming took 8 bases from V and 4 from J, leaving 11 bases between them. This CDR3 has 12 amino acids. CDR3 sequence (DNA): TGTGCCAGCGGGGGGCTGGGCACTGAAGCTTTCTTT. This encodes CASGGLGTEAFF.

DNA for the CDR3: TGTGCCAGCAGCTTAGTTAGCGGGCCTGACAATGAGCAGTTCTTC. Its protein is CASSLVSGPDNEQFF. This chain uses TRBV7-2 with TRBJ2-1; TRBD2 matches at 7 bases. The V segment lost 1 base and the J segment 5 bases; nucleotides outside the gene matches: 5. Germline V CDR1 and CDR2: SGHTA, FQGNSA. The CDR3 has 15 amino acids.